The 12 T cell receptor beta chains below were found in one sample sequenced in a study of T cell responses to AZD1222 COVID-19 vaccine. Measured with immunoSEQ multiplex PCR; TCRdb has only the in-frame clones, and not every one. This sample has around 200,000 clones; about 91% occur once, and the top ten carry 0.49%. The sample in question was peripheral blood, obtained on day 0 of AZD1222 vaccination. The origin of the receptors is an adult in good health.

The rearrangement joins TRBV7-2 to TRBJ2-1, with D possibly being TRBD2 (6 bases). This CDR3 is 15 amino acids long. In germline, CDR1 is SGHTA, CDR2 FQGNSA. With 5 bases removed from V and 4 bases from J, the gap between germline ends came to 15 bases. CDR3 nucleotide sequence: TGTGCCAGCAGCCCCTCGGGACTCCAATACAATGAGCAGTTCTTC. Its protein is CASSPSGLQYNEQFF.

The V and J genes are TRBV6-4 and TRBJ2-1; 8 nucleotides line up with TRBD1. CDR3 length equals 13 residues. Trimming at V came to 2 bases and at J to 8 bases, leaving 2 bases not matched to a gene. The germline CDR1 and CDR2 sequences are MRHNA and SNTAGT. The CDR3 protein is CASSDQGAYEQFF. The CDR3 coding sequence is TGTGCCAGCAGTGACCAGGGGGCGTATGAGCAGTTCTTC.

V is TRBV10-1 and J is TRBJ2-2; no definite D call. Germline CDR1 and CDR2: WNHNN and SYGVQD (reference sequence). V was cut by 6 bases and J by 4 bases, with 3 bases left in between. The CDR3 runs to 11 residues. The CDR3 reads CASSGTGELFF. The CDR3 nucleotides are TGCGCCAGCAGCGGCACCGGGGAGCTGTTTTTT.

The V and J genes are TRBV28 and TRBJ1-2; 9 bases agree with TRBD1. The CDR3 is 15 residues long. The germline V gene encodes CDR1 MDHEN and CDR2 SYDVKM. Losses at the gene ends were 3 bases for V and 7 bases for J; bases not matched to a gene: 9. The CDR3 coding sequence is TGTGCCAGCAGTTTCCACGGGACAGGGATCGCTGGCTACACCTTC. Residues: CASSFHGTGIAGYTF.

This clone was recorded a few times. This sequence joins TRBV19 and TRBJ1-1, with 7 bases matching TRBD1. Unmatched junction bases numbered 5, after V lost 3 bases and J lost 1 base. Germline V CDR1 and CDR2: LNHDA, SQIVND (reference sequence). The length of the CDR3 is 15 residues. CDR3 residues: CASSIPGQRNTEAFF. DNA of the CDR3: TGTGCCAGTAGTATCCCGGGACAGAGGAACACTGAAGCTTTCTTT.

The chain has TRBV7-9 and TRBJ2-7; 11 nucleotides align to TRBD2. Per the germline V gene, CDR1 is SEHNR and CDR2 is FQNEAQ (reference sequence). CDR3 length: 16 residues. Germline trimming cut 1 base from V and 5 bases from J; bases unmatched to any gene: 7. The DNA for the CDR3 is TGTGCCAGCAGCTTAGGTTTAGCGGGAGGGATCGACGAGCAGTACTTC. This gives the protein CASSLGLAGGIDEQYF.

J is TRBJ1-2 and V is TRBV28; D is possibly TRBD1 (6 bases). V lost 6 bases and J lost 6, with 14 bases in between. This CDR3 spans 13 amino acids. Germline V gene data show CDR1 as MDHEN and CDR2 as SYDVKM. This CDR3 is CASSQWTVDGYTF. CDR3 nucleotide sequence: TGTGCCAGCAGCCAATGGACAGTCGATGGCTACACCTTC.

The rearrangement uses TRBV6-5 and TRBJ2-7, with 9 bases that match TRBD1. The CDR3 is made up of 15 amino acids. Germline CDR1 reads MNHEY; CDR2 reads SVGAGI. Trimming took 5 bases from V and 2 from J; bases not matched to a gene: 7. The CDR3 nucleotides are TGTGCCAGCAGTCTCCGACAGGGGGTGGCCTACGAGCAGTACTTC. It codes for CASSLRQGVAYEQYF.

The chain combines TRBV6-5 with TRBJ1-6; a weak D match, TRBD1 (6 bases). The germline V gene has CDR1 MNHEY and CDR2 SVGAGI. V was clipped by 6 bases and J by 7 bases, with 10 bases between them. The length of the CDR3 is 13 residues. CDR3 residues: CASSPDRNSPLHF. The DNA for the CDR3 is TGTGCCAGCAGCCCGGACAGAAATTCACCCCTCCACTTT.

The rearrangement links TRBV29-1 to TRBJ1-1; D is ambiguous. The V gene lost 7 bases and the J gene lost 5 bases, with 17 bases spanning the gap. The germline V gene encodes CDR1 SQVTM and CDR2 ANQGSEA. This CDR3 comprises 13 residues. Here the CDR3 reads CSGTTPPETEAFF. CDR3 nucleotides: TGCAGCGGCACGACACCCCCGGAAACTGAAGCTTTCTTT.

V gene TRBV5-4 combines with J gene TRBJ2-5; tentative D call: TRBD2 (6 bases). Germline CDR1 SGHNT, CDR2 YYREEE (reference sequence). The CDR3 has 16 residues. Trimming took 0 bases from V and 1 from J, leaving 13 bases between them. Written as DNA, the CDR3 is TGTGCCAGCAGCTTGGCTAGGGGAGGCCCCCAAGAGACCCAGTACTTC. This codes for CASSLARGGPQETQYF.

V usage is TRBV19 and J usage is TRBJ1-5, with D possibly TRBD1 on 5 matching bases. The CDR3 totals 14 residues. Germline V CDR1 and CDR2: LNHDA, SQIVND (reference sequence). Between the trimmed V and J ends, which lost 3 bases and 7 bases, there was a span of 13 bases. CDR3 in amino acids: CASSIGGSWQPQHF. CDR3 nucleotides: TGTGCCAGTAGTATTGGGGGTTCATGGCAGCCCCAGCATTTT.